This TCR beta chain appears in the sequencing data of a study of T cell responses to AZD1222 COVID-19 vaccine. Notes on the study in general: Two AZD1222 doses significantly raised spike-specific TCR breadth and depth over controls. White British people made up most donors, females outnumbered males, and clonal diversity was possibly underestimated.

Second-dose schedules of about 4 or about 12 weeks were combined. Sequencing was performed with immunoSEQ multiplex PCR; in TCRdb, only in-frame clones are kept and a portion is missing. Of 150,000 to 160,000 clones listed, 90% are singletons. V was shortened by 1 base and J by 4 bases, with 23 bases between the two germline ends. This CDR3 has 18 amino acids. The germline gives CDR1 WNHNN, CDR2 SYGVQD (reference sequence). As for this clone: Antigen specificity is unknown.

This receptor was identified in an adult who received the AZD1222 COVID-19 vaccine. This material consisted of peripheral blood, taken 28 days after the second AZD1222 dose. The chain combines TRBV10-1 with TRBJ2-7; the D gene is possibly TRBD2 (6 bases). The CDR3 bases are TGCGCCAGCAGTGAGTGGCCCGGATGGGGGGTAGGGTTTTACGAGCAGTACTTC. The encoded protein is CASSEWPGWGVGFYEQYF.